These T cell receptor beta chains were read from a single sample in a study of blood T cell repertoires in COVID-19. Repertoires were generated with immunoSEQ multiplex PCR, while TCRdb's copy carries only in-frame clones and drops some. The sample includes about 190,000 clones, around 90% seen only once; the top ten take 6.5% to 8.5%. Material for sequencing was peripheral blood. Every receptor here comes from a middle-aged man with acute or convalescent COVID-19. Each CDR3 is given with its conserved first and last residue. The D gene is left open where the match is weak. Only some rows state a clone size, as once, few, many or a class for expanded clones.

TRBJ2-7	-	TRBV19	-	TGTGCCAGTAGTATTGGAGGATCCCACACCTACGAGCAGTACTTC	CASSIGGSHTYEQYF
TRBJ2-1	-	TRBV4-2	-	TGTGCCAGCAGCCAAGTGTTGGCCCGAGGCGGGCAGTTCTTC	CASSQVLARGGQFF
TRBJ2-2	TRBD2	TRBV5-1	-	TGCGCCAGCAGCCCCGGGACTAGTGCTAACACCGGGGAGCTGTTTTTT	CASSPGTSANTGELFF
TRBJ2-1	TRBD2	TRBV5-4	-	TGTGCCAGCAGCTTGGACGGGGGGGCCTACAATGAGCAGTTCTTC	CASSLDGGAYNEQFF
TRBJ2-1	TRBD1	TRBV9	-	TGTGCCAGCAGCGCCTTCCAGGACAGGGCGGGAGAGCAGTTCTTC	CASSAFQDRAGEQFF
TRBJ2-1	-	TRBV4-1	-	TGCGCCAGCAGCCAAGCGGGAGACCTGCAGTTCTTC	CASSQAGDLQFF
TRBJ1-4	TRBD1	TRBV2	-	TGTGCCAGCAGGGGGGACAGGGGATTTGAAAAACTGTTTTTT	CASRGDRGFEKLFF
TRBJ2-7	TRBD1	TRBV6-2/TRBV6-3	-	TGTGCCAGCAGCCACGGACAGGGGCTGATGTACGAGCAGTACTTC	CASSHGQGLMYEQYF
TRBJ1-2	-	TRBV30	-	TGTGCCTGGAAGTCAGGGAACGGTAACTATGGCTACACCTTC	CAWKSGNGNYGYTF
TRBJ2-2	-	TRBV19	few	TGTGCCAGCGCTTCCCGGCGGGATTTGGGGACCGGGGAGCTGTTTTTT	CASASRRDLGTGELFF
TRBJ1-2	-	TRBV6-1	-	TGTGCCAGCAGTGACCGCCTGCAGGGAAACTATGGCTACACCTTC	CASSDRLQGNYGYTF
TRBJ2-5	-	TRBV27	-	TGTGCCAGCAGTTTTCGTCGTGAGGAGACCCAGTACTTC	CASSFRREETQYF
TRBJ2-4	-	TRBV11-2	-	TGTGCCAGCAGCTCCACCAGGGGCGGGAACATTCAGTACTTC	CASSSTRGGNIQYF
TRBJ2-4	-	TRBV4-3	-	TGCGCCAGCAGCCAAAACAGGGCCCGAGTAGCCAAAAACATTCAGTACTTC	CASSQNRARVAKNIQYF
TRBJ1-1	-	TRBV18	-	TGTGCCAGCTCACCATATCCCTCGGACAAGAGGCACACTGAAGCTTTCTTT	CASSPYPSDKRHTEAFF
TRBJ2-3	TRBD2	TRBV7-8	-	TGTGCCAGCAGCCCTTCCGGCGGGGGGGGGTCATACACGCAGTATTTT	CASSPSGGGGSYTQYF
TRBJ1-2	-	TRBV10-2	-	TGCGCCAGCAGTGAGTCGAGGCGAAAACTCTATGGCTACACCTTC	CASSESRRKLYGYTF
TRBJ2-5	TRBD2	TRBV27	-	TGTGCCAGCAGTTTATCGAGGTCTAGCGGGGGGGTAGAGACCCAGTACTTC	CASSLSRSSGGVETQYF
TRBJ2-1	-	TRBV6-5	-	TGTGCCAGCAGTTACGGCGGCGGTCCCAATGAGCAGTTCTTC	CASSYGGGPNEQFF
TRBJ1-1	-	TRBV28	-	TGTGCCAGCAGTGGGGGAGGGTTCCTTAACACTGAAGCTTTCTTT	CASSGGGFLNTEAFF
TRBJ1-1	TRBD1	TRBV19	once	TGTGCCAGTACTATGACAGGGATGAACACTGAAGCTTTCTTT	CASTMTGMNTEAFF
TRBJ2-5	-	TRBV10-3	-	TGTGCCATCAGTGTGGGAGGCGGAGCCCAAGAGACCCAGTACTTC	CAISVGGGAQETQYF
TRBJ1-4	TRBD1	TRBV2	-	TGTGCCAGCAGTGGGACAGGAGGCAGAGCTAATGAAAAACTGTTTTTT	CASSGTGGRANEKLFF
TRBJ2-7	TRBD1	TRBV10-3	-	TGTGCCATCAGCACAGGGGAACTTTCCTACGAGCAGTACTTC	CAISTGELSYEQYF
TRBJ2-7	TRBD1	TRBV5-1	once	TGCGCCAGCAGCTATACCGGGACAGGGGGCGCCGAGCAGTACTTC	CASSYTGTGGAEQYF
TRBJ1-1	-	TRBV6-6	-	TGTGCCAGCAGTTACGTAGCAGGGGACACTGAAGCTTTCTTT	CASSYVAGDTEAFF
TRBJ1-1	TRBD1	TRBV5-1	-	TGCGCCAGCAGCTATTCGACAGGGGACACTGAAGCTTTCTTT	CASSYSTGDTEAFF